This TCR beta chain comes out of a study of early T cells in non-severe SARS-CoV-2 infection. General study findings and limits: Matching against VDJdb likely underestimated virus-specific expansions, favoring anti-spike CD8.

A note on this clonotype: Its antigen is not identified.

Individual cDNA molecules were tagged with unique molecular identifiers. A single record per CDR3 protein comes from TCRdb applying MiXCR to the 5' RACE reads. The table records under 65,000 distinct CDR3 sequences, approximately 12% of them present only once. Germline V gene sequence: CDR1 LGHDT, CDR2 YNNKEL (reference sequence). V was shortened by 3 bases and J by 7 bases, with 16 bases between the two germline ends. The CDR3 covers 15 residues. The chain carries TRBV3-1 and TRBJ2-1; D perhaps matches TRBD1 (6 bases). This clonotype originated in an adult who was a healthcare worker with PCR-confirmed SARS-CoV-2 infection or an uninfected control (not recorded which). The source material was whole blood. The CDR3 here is CASSHHRETKNEQFF. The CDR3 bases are TGTGCCAGCAGCCACCACAGGGAAACAAAAAATGAGCAGTTCTTC.